This T cell receptor beta chain stems from a study of cytotoxic CD8 clonotypes in ibrutinib-treated CLL. A remark on this clone: The antigen remains undetermined. At the DNA level, this CDR3 is encoded by other sequences in the same sample as well.

Sequencing used immunoSEQ multiplex PCR; TCRdb keeps in-frame clones, though not all of them. The sample consists of approximately 92,000 clones, around 77% of them appearing once. Study-level points and caveats: Progressing patients had sampling times that differed from those of sustained-remission patients. Measured clonality at baseline was greater than in age-matched healthy donors and tracked with circulating CD8+ T-cell counts.

CDR3 length: 12 amino acids. Germline CDR1 MNHNY, CDR2 SVGAGI (reference sequence). V was pared by 2 bases and J by 0 bases, with 1 base between. The chain joins TRBV6-6 to TRBJ1-1; no definite D call. The source material was PBMCs, sampled after 24 months of ibrutinib treatment. This TCR was recovered from a human donor with chronic lymphocytic leukemia. CDR3 sequence (DNA): TGTGCCAGCAGTTACGTGAACACTGAAGCTTTCTTT. Translation gives CASSYVNTEAFF.